Each of the 26 T cell receptor beta chains below was sequenced from the same sample in a study of cytomegalovirus exposure and HLA in healthy donors. A multiplex PCR was run with 60 Vbeta primers and 13 Jbeta primers. Produced via immunoSEQ multiplex PCR; TCRdb's table is partial and in-frame only. The data show about 150,000 clones, more than 75% seen once. Sequenced input: PBMCs. The receptors come from a woman aged 30 to 39 in good health and CMV-seronegative.

The genes are TRBV19 and TRBJ1-1; D ambiguous. Germline-derived CDR1 and CDR2 are LNHDA and SQIVND (reference sequence). Trimming left V 6 bases short and J 4 bases short, with 12 bases between. The CDR3 consists of 13 residues. The CDR3 here is CASRNPGSTEAFF. The CDR3 DNA sequence: TGTGCCAGTAGGAACCCGGGGAGCACTGAAGCTTTCTTT.

The rearrangement uses TRBV5-6 and TRBJ2-7; 9 bases map to TRBD2. The length of the CDR3 is 15 residues. Germline loops: CDR1 SGHDT, CDR2 YYEEEE. V shed 0 bases, J shed 6 bases, and the junction held 7 bases outside the gene matches. CDR3 in amino acids: CASSLEISGSREQYF. In DNA form, the CDR3 reads TGTGCCAGCAGCTTGGAGATTAGCGGGAGTCGCGAGCAGTACTTC.

V is TRBV5-4 and J is TRBJ2-7; 14 positions agree with TRBD2. J was trimmed by 7 bases and V by 0 bases; bases with no gene match: 9. Germline CDR1 is SGHNT and CDR2 is YYREEE (reference sequence). The CDR3 totals 17 residues. The CDR3, as DNA: TGTGCCAGCAGCTTGGGGGGACTAGCGGGAGCCACAAAAGAGCAGTACTTC. Amino acids: CASSLGGLAGATKEQYF.

This chain connects TRBV6-5 to TRBJ1-1, with a weak D call TRBD1 (5 bases). This CDR3 has 15 residues. Trimming took 5 bases from V and 6 from J, leaving 19 bases between them. In germline, CDR1 is MNHEY, CDR2 SVGAGI. The CDR3 sequence: CASSLYLGAGSEAFF. The CDR3 DNA reads as TGTGCCAGCAGTCTATACCTCGGGGCGGGGTCTGAAGCTTTCTTT.

The chain couples TRBV7-8 to TRBJ1-2; perhaps TRBD1 as D (6 bases). This CDR3 contains 14 residues. The ends were cut back, 6 bases at V and 3 bases at J, with 14 bases in the middle. Germline V lookup: CDR1 SGHVS, CDR2 FQNEAQ. The DNA of the CDR3 is TGTGCCAGCAGTTGGGACACAAGGGACTATGGCTACACCTTC. Translated: CASSWDTRDYGYTF.

The V gene is TRBV7-6, the J gene TRBJ2-2, with D perhaps TRBD2 (5 bases). The ends were cut back, 5 bases at V and 7 bases at J, with 17 bases in the middle. In germline, CDR1 is SGHVS, CDR2 FNYEAQ. The CDR3 covers 15 residues. The CDR3 is CASSGPGVGVGELFF. In nucleotides, the CDR3 is TGTGCCAGCAGCGGTCCGGGCGTCGGGGTCGGGGAGCTGTTTTTT.

The chain employs TRBV5-1 and TRBJ2-7; 9 positions agree with TRBD1. Trimming at V came to 4 bases and at J to 2 bases, leaving 10 bases not matched to a gene. This CDR3 is built from 16 residues. Germline values: CDR1 SGHRS, CDR2 YFSETQ. CDR3 sequence: CASSPGGTGPAYEQYF. CDR3 bases: TGCGCCAGCAGCCCGGGTGGGACAGGGCCAGCCTACGAGCAGTACTTC.

Here the CDR3 reads CASSTWTSPYEQYF. The CDR3, as DNA: TGTGCCAGCAGTACTTGGACTAGCCCTTACGAGCAGTACTTC. The chain employs TRBV2 and TRBJ2-7; 8 nucleotides match TRBD2. The CDR3 spans 14 residues. Trimming took 5 bases from V and 4 from J; bases not matched to a gene: 7. CDR1 is SNHLY, CDR2 FYNNEI, per germline.

The count of this clone is one. The gene calls are TRBV7-9 and TRBJ1-5; a weak D match, TRBD1 (6 bases). Germline V lookup: CDR1 SEHNR, CDR2 FQNEAQ (reference sequence). Trimming shortened V by 3 bases and J by 5 bases, and 11 bases separated the two germline ends. The CDR3 totals 14 residues. CDR3 amino acids: CASSFWGQDQPQHF. In DNA, the CDR3 is TGTGCCAGCAGCTTTTGGGGGCAGGATCAGCCCCAGCATTTT. The full variable domain, its missing parts supplied by reference TRBV7-9 and TRBJ1-5, is DTGVSQNPRHKITKRGQNVTFRCDPISEHNRLYWYRQTLGQGPEFLTYFQNEAQLEKSRLLSDRFSAERPKGSFSTLEIQRTEQGDSAMYLCASSFWGQDQPQHFGDGTRLSIL.

V usage is TRBV5-1 and J usage is TRBJ2-5, with 16 bases that match TRBD2. V dropped 4 bases and J dropped 2; count of bases not matched to a gene: 2. CDR3 length: 16 amino acids. Germline V gene lookup returns CDR1 SGHRS and CDR2 YFSETQ. The DNA of the CDR3 is TGCGCCAGCAGCCCGGGACTAGCGGGGGGGCAAGAGACCCAGTACTTC. Translated, it gives CASSPGLAGGQETQYF.

The rearrangement links TRBV7-2 to TRBJ2-2, with D perhaps matching TRBD2 (5 bases). Per the germline V gene, CDR1 is SGHTA and CDR2 is FQGNSA. V lost 3 bases and J 7 bases, leaving 15 bases between the germline ends. CDR3 size: 15 residues. The DNA of the CDR3 is TGTGCCAGCAGCTTGTTCTTAGCCGAGGGCGGGGAGCTGTTTTTT. This gives the protein CASSLFLAEGGELFF.

The rearrangement links TRBV7-8 to TRBJ2-2; 7 nucleotides match TRBD1. The CDR3 has 15 amino acids. The V gene's germline CDR1 is SGHVS and CDR2 FQNEAQ. Trimming took 5 bases from V and 6 from J; bases not matched to a gene: 9. This CDR3 reads CASSPRGQKAGELFF. Written as DNA, the CDR3 is TGTGCCAGCAGCCCTAGGGGACAGAAAGCCGGGGAGCTGTTTTTT. The whole variable domain, filled in from reference TRBV7-8 and TRBJ2-2, reads GAGVSQSPRYKVAKRGQDVALRCDPISGHVSLFWYQQALGQGPEFLTYFQNEAQLDKSGLPSDRFFAERPEGSVSTLKIQRTQQEDSAVYLCASSPRGQKAGELFFGEGSRLTVL.

The V and J genes are TRBV4-1 and TRBJ2-7; TRBD1 aligns across 7 bases. V lost 3 bases, J lost 2 bases, and 4 bases stayed unmatched. There are 14 residues in the CDR3. Looked up from germline, CDR1 is MGHRA and CDR2 is YSYEKL. The chain's CDR3 is CASSHPDRAYEQYF. In DNA, the CDR3 is TGCGCCAGCAGCCACCCCGACAGGGCCTACGAGCAGTACTTC.

The chain combines TRBV4-1 with TRBJ2-1; 10 nucleotides align to TRBD1. Germline V gives CDR1 MGHRA, CDR2 YSYEKL. J gave up 3 bases and V 1 base, and 3 bases lay outside the gene matches. This CDR3 has 16 amino acids. The CDR3 DNA reads TGCGCCAGCAGCCAAGTGGGGACAGGGGTCTACAATGAGCAGTTCTTC. Translating gives CASSQVGTGVYNEQFF.

This chain uses TRBV7-2 with TRBJ2-2; D not resolved. This CDR3 region has 13 residues. The V and J ends lost 6 bases and 6 bases respectively, with 11 bases between them. Germline V CDR1 and CDR2: SGHTA, FQGNSA. This CDR3 is CASSSTGAGELFF. CDR3 coding DNA: TGTGCCAGCAGTTCCACGGGTGCCGGGGAGCTGTTTTTT. The full variable domain, its missing parts supplied by reference TRBV7-2 and TRBJ2-2, is GAGVSQSPSNKVTEKGKDVELRCDPISGHTALYWYRQSLGQGLEFLIYFQGNSAPDKSGLPSDRFSAERTGGSVSTLTIQRTQQEDSAVYLCASSSTGAGELFFGEGSRLTVL.

This clone came up once. The chain is built from TRBV9 and TRBJ2-4, with D possibly being TRBD2 (6 bases). CDR1 SGDLS and CDR2 YYNGEE come from the germline V gene. V gave up 3 bases and J gave up 2 bases, with 12 bases separating them. This CDR3 has 15 residues. The CDR3 region has the DNA TGTGCCAGCAGCGCGAGTCTAGCGACCAAAAACATTCAGTACTTC. Protein: CASSASLATKNIQYF.

The chain has TRBV18 and TRBJ1-1, with 7 bases lining up with TRBD1. Trimming removed 1 base from V and 7 bases from J; junction bases left unmatched: 9. The CDR3 spans 15 residues. Germline V gives CDR1 KGHSH, CDR2 LQKENI. The CDR3 bases are TGTGCCAGCTCACCACAGGGGGCGCGTCCTATTGAAGCTTTCTTT. As protein: CASSPQGARPIEAFF.

The chain joins TRBV4-1 to TRBJ2-2, with 12 bases fitting TRBD2. V lost 1 base and J lost 5; bases outside the gene matches: 5. Germline V gives CDR1 MGHRA, CDR2 YSYEKL. This CDR3 comprises 17 residues. The CDR3 loop reads CASSQGRLAGATGELFF. The CDR3 DNA reads as TGCGCCAGCAGCCAAGGAAGACTAGCGGGAGCGACCGGGGAGCTGTTTTTT.

This chain uses TRBV2 with TRBJ2-3; a possible D gene is TRBD2 (5 bases). Germline CDR1 reads SNHLY; CDR2 reads FYNNEI. V lost 6 bases and J 4 bases, leaving 14 bases between the germline ends. The CDR3 is 14 amino acids. CDR3 in DNA: TGTGCCAGCAGAGTCGGGATCGGGCCAGATACGCAGTATTTT. Translating gives CASRVGIGPDTQYF.

The chain links TRBV19 to TRBJ1-5; D remains unclear. The CDR3 is made up of 16 amino acids. V gave up 3 bases and J gave up 4 bases, with 16 bases separating them. Germline V CDR1 and CDR2: LNHDA, SQIVND (reference sequence). CDR3 in amino acids: CASSIVWGPGNQPQHF. The CDR3 coding sequence is TGTGCCAGTAGTATTGTATGGGGTCCGGGGAATCAGCCCCAGCATTTT.

The J gene is TRBJ1-2, the V gene TRBV28, with D unclear. The V and J ends lost 5 bases and 7 bases respectively, with 8 bases between them. This CDR3 contains 11 residues. The V gene's germline CDR1 is MDHEN and CDR2 SYDVKM. DNA of the CDR3: TGTGCCAGCAGTGTTCAGCGTGGCTACACCTTC. Translating it yields CASSVQRGYTF.

The rearrangement joins TRBV27 to TRBJ1-3; D not certain. CDR3 length: 13 amino acids. Germline CDR1 reads MNHEY; CDR2 reads SMNVEV (reference sequence). V lost 3 bases, J lost 4 bases, and 7 bases lay in between. For the CDR3, the DNA is TGTGCCAGCAGTTTCGGTACGGGAAACACCATATATTTT. Translation gives CASSFGTGNTIYF.

The chain carries TRBV28 and TRBJ1-2; perhaps TRBD1 as D (6 bases). Trimming pared 2 bases from V and 2 bases from J, leaving 15 bases between. The CDR3 is 16 amino acids. Looked up from germline, CDR1 is MDHEN and CDR2 is SYDVKM. CDR3 amino acids: CASSLGGSLTNYGYTF. The DNA for the CDR3 is TGTGCCAGCAGTTTAGGGGGCAGCTTGACGAACTATGGCTACACCTTC.

This chain connects TRBV29-1 to TRBJ2-1, with 7 bases matching TRBD2. The germline gives CDR1 SQVTM, CDR2 ANQGSEA. The CDR3 is made up of 14 amino acids. V shed 7 bases, J shed 7 bases, and the junction held 13 bases outside the gene matches. DNA of the CDR3: TGCAGCGGGGTGCGGGAGTCGCCTAGAAATGAGCAGTTCTTC. It yields the protein CSGVRESPRNEQFF.

The V and J genes are TRBV2 and TRBJ1-5; D not resolved. Trimming stripped 4 bases from V and 2 bases from J, with 12 bases between. CDR3 length: 15 residues. Germline V gene lookup returns CDR1 SNHLY and CDR2 FYNNEI. CDR3 loop: CASSGSGYGNQPQHF. In DNA, the CDR3 is TGTGCCAGCAGTGGCTCGGGGTATGGCAATCAGCCCCAGCATTTT. The full variable domain, rest sourced from reference TRBV2 and TRBJ1-5, is EPEVTQTPSHQVTQMGQEVILRCVPISNHLYFYWYRQILGQKVEFLVSFYNNEISEKSEIFDDQFSVERPDGSNFTLKIRSTKLEDSAMYFCASSGSGYGNQPQHFGDGTRLSIL.

The CDR3 region has the DNA TGTGCCACCAGCAGCCCCGGGACATCGGGTGAAAAACTGTTTTTT. It codes for CATSSPGTSGEKLFF. The chain couples TRBV15 to TRBJ1-4, with a tentative D call TRBD1 (6 bases). Trimming took off 3 bases at V and 7 bases at J, with 15 bases between the two ends. Germline V gene sequence: CDR1 LNHNV, CDR2 YYDKDF (reference sequence). This CDR3 has 15 residues. Together with reference TRBV15 and TRBJ1-4, the CDR3 gives the full variable domain: DAMVIQNPRYQVTQFGKPVTLSCSQTLNHNVMYWYQQKSSQAPKLLFHYYDKDFNNEADTPDNFQSRRPNTSFCFLDIRSPGLGDTAMYLCATSSPGTSGEKLFFGSGTQLSVL.